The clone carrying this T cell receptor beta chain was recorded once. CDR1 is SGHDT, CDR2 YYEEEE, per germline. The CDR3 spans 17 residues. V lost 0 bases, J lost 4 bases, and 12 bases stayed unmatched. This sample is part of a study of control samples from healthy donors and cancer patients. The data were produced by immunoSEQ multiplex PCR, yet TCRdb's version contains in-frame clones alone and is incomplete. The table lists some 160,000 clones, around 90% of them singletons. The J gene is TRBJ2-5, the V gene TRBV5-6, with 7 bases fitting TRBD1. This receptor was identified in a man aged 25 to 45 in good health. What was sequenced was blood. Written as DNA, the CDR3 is TGTGCCAGCAGCTTGGTAGACAGGGTACCGGCGGGAGAGACCCAGTACTTC. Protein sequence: CASSLVDRVPAGETQYF.